Reported below is one T cell receptor beta chain. Antigen unknown. The V and J ends lost 5 bases and 8 bases, in that order; junction bases with no gene match: 7. Germline values: CDR1 MDHEN, CDR2 SYDVKM. There are 14 residues in the CDR3. Each donor (without exception) was a healthy Caucasian. This record comes from a study of identical twins. Study results and caveats: Insertions were reduced in abundant cord blood beta clonotypes but not in memory repertoires.

Template switching added a universal primer site; cDNA carried unique molecular identifiers. Using its own MiXCR run on the 5' RACE reads, TCRdb lists one record per CDR3 protein. Of more than 400,000 distinct CDR3 sequences listed, about 15% were seen once; the top ten hold around 0.4%. In addition, the sample was reused for a study of yellow fever vaccine responses in identical twins. From that paper: Vaccine T cell responses of twins reportedly seemed partly convergent and partly personalized.

The rearrangement joins TRBV28 to TRBJ1-4; 8 bases match TRBD1. This receptor was identified in a young woman in good health. What was sequenced was CD4+ T cells sorted from blood. The chain's CDR3 is CASSRDRLGEKLFF. The CDR3 nucleotides read TGTGCCAGCAGTAGGGACAGGTTAGGGGAAAAACTGTTTTTT.